The entry below gives a single TCR beta chain sequence along with its context. This clonotype has just one count. The target of this receptor is not known. Germline is not matched at one junction end, which may reflect a read error. Profiling of TCR beta VDJ combinations and CDR3 sequences used genomic DNA as the template. An Illumina HiSeq 2000 was used for TCR repertoire sequencing. Per the authors' processing: Repertoires were assessed using TRBV/TRBJ rearrangement plots, CDR3 size and DJ length profiles, and Simpson's diversity index. The most abundant DNA sequence in the deep sequencing data was taken as the immunodominant clone. CDR3 amino acid sequences were screened for sharing across subjects and were compared with published repertoires and the VDJdb database. TCRdb reanalyzed the raw reads on its own, using fastp at Q25 for trimming and MiXCR for clone calling, and kept in-frame beta chains. Every CDR3 protein is listed once, alongside the most common genes and DNA of its rows. The V and J calls here are based on TCRdb, not the publication. The sample includes roughly 500,000 distinct CDR3 sequences, with roughly 34% observed a single time. Less than 1% of the sample is held by the ten biggest clonotypes.

The patients picked for sequencing were ones in whom flow cytometry had shown an expansion of CD8+CD57+ cells. Every patient had a diagnosis of severe acquired aplastic anemia based on International Study of Aplastic Anemia and Agranulocytosis and Camitta criteria. No therapy had been received by the patients at the time of blood sampling. The study deep-sequenced TCR repertoires of sorted CD4+ and CD8+ blood T cells from severe aplastic anemia patients and healthy subjects. Patients were enrolled in the USA under clinicaltrials.gov protocols 00001620, 01623167, 00001397, 00071045, 00081523 and 00961064. Ficoll-Paque density gradient centrifugation was used to isolate peripheral blood mononuclear cells. Before DNA extraction, CD4+ and CD8+ T cells were sorted with FACS or magnetic beads. These data originate in a study of CD8+CD57+ T cells in acquired aplastic anemia (dated by TCRdb to the late 2010s). For the study in its entirety: DNA extracted from sorted CD4+ and CD8+ cells had a mean of about 3 ug, with a range of roughly 0.19 to 27.4 ug. A CD8+CD57+ expansion meant a frequency higher than the mean frequency seen in healthy subjects.

What the authors observed across the whole study: Twenty-nine CD8+ CDR3 sequences were found in both patients and controls but appeared to be highly expressed in patients and within the immunodominant clones of the patients. No significant difference in CD8+ Simpson's diversity was found between patients and healthy controls (P=0.060).

CDR1 and CDR2 are drawn from the germline V gene: SGDLS, YYNGEE. The CDR3 numbers 15 residues from cysteine through phenylalanine. The entry retains the CDR3 DNA only, 45 bases that are in frame from base 1. Material: sorted CD4+, CD8+, or CD8+CD57+ T cells (not recorded which) from PBMCs. The chain uses TRBV9 and TRBJ2-1; 9 central nucleotides agree with TRBD1. This clonotype was obtained from a human donor with aplastic anemia. The DNA sequence is given as TGTACCAGCAGCTCCTCCGGGACAGGGAACAATGAGCAGTTCTTC. Translated, this gives CTSSSSGTGNNEQFF.